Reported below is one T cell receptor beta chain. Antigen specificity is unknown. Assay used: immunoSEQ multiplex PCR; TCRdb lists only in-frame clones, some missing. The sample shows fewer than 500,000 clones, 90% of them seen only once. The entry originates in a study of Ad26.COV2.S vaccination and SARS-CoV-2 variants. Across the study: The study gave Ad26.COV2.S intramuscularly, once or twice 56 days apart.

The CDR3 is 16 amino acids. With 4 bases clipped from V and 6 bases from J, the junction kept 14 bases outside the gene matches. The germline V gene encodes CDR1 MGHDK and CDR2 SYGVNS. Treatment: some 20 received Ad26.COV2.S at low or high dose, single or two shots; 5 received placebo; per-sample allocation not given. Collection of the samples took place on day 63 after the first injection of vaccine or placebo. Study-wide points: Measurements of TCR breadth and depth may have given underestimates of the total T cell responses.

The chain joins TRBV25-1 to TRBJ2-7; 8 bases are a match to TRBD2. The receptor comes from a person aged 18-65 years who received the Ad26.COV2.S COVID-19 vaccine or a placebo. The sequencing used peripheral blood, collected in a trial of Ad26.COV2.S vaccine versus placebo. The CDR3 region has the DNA TGTGCCAGCAGTGCCACTAGACCGGGAGGGCCCCGCGAGCAGTACTTC. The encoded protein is CASSATRPGGPREQYF.